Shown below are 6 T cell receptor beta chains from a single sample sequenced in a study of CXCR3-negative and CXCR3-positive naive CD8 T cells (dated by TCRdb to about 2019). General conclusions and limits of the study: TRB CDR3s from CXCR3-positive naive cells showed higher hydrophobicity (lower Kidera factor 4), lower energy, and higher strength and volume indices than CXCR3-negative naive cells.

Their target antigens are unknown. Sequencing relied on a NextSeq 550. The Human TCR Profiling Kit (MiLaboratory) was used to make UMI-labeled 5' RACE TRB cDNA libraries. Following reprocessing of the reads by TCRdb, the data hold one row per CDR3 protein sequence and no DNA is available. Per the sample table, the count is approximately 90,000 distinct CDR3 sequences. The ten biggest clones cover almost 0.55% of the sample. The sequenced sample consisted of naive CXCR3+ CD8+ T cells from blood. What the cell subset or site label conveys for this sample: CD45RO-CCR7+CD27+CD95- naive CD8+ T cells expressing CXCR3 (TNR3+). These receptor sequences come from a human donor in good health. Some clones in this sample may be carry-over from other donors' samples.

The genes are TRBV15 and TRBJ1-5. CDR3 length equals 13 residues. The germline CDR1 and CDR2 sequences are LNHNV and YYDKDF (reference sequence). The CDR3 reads CATSRRTWEPQHF.

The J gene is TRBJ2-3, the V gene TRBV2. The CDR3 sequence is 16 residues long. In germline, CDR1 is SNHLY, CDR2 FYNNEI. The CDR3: CASSEIGAEESDTQYF.

The CDR3 is CASSPLWTSYNEQFF. The V call is TRBV27, the J call TRBJ2-1. The CDR3 totals 15 residues. In germline, CDR1 is MNHEY, CDR2 SMNVEV (reference sequence).

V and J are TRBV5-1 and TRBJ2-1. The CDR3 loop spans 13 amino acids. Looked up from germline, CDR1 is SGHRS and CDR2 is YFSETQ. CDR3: CASSSLDVDEQFF.

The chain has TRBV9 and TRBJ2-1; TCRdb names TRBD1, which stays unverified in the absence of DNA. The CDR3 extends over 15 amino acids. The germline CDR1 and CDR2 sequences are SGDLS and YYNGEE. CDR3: CASSHPGDPYNEQFF.

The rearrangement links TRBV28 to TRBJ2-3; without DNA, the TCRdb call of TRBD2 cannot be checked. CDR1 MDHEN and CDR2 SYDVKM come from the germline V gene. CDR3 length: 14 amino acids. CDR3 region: CASSEAGGLPTQYF. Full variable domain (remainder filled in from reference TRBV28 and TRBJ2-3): DVKVTQSSRYLVKRTGEKVFLECVQDMDHENMFWYRQDPGLGLRLIYFSYDVKMKEKGDIPEGYSVSREKKERFSLILESASTNQTSMYLCASSEAGGLPTQYFGPGTRLTVL.